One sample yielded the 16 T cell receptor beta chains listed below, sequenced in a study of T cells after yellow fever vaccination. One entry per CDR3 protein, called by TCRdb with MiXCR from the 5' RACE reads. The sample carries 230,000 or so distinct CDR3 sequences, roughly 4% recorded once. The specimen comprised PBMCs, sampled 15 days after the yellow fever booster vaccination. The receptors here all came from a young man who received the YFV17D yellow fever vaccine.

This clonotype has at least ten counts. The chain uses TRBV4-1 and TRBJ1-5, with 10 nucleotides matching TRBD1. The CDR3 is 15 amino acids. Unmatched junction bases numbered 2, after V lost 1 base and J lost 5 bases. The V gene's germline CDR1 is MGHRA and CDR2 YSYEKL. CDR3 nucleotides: TGCGCCAGCAGCCAAGCGGGGACAGGGGATCAGCCCCAGCATTTT. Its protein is CASSQAGTGDQPQHF.

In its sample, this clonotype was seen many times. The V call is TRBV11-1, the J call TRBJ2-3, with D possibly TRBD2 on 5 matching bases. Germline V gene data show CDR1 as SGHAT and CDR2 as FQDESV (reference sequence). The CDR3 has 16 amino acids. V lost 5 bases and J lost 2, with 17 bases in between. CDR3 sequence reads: CASSRTPQTLTDTQYF. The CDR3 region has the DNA TGTGCCAGCAGCCGGACTCCCCAGACACTCACAGATACGCAGTATTTT.

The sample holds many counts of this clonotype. Here the CDR3 reads CASSILPAGRGTDTQYF. The CDR3 coding sequence is TGTGCCAGCAGTATCCTACCCGCGGGACGGGGCACAGATACGCAGTATTTT. V is TRBV28 and J is TRBJ2-3; maybe TRBD2 (6 bases). Germline V gene data show CDR1 as MDHEN and CDR2 as SYDVKM. This CDR3 is built from 17 residues. Trimming cost V 5 bases and J 1 base, with 19 bases left between them.

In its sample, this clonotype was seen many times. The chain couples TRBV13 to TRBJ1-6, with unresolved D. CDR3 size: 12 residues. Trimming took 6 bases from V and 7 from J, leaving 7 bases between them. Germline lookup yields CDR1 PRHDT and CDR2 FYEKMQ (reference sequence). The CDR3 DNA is TGTGCCAGCAGGCTAGAAAATTCACCCCTCCACTTT. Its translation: CASRLENSPLHF. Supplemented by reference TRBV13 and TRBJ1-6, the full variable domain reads AAGVIQSPRHLIKEKRETATLKCYPIPRHDTVYWYQQGPGQDPQFLISFYEKMQSDKGSIPDRFSAQQFSDYHSELNMSSLELGDSALYFCASRLENSPLHFGNGTRLTVT.

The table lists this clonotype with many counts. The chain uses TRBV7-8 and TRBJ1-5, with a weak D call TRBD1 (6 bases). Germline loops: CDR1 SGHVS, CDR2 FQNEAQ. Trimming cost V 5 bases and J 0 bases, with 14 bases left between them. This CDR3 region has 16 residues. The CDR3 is CASSAYRVPSNQPQHF. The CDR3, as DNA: TGTGCCAGCAGCGCGTACAGGGTACCTAGCAATCAGCCCCAGCATTTT.

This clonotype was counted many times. CDR3 nucleotide sequence: TGTGCCAGCAGTCTAGCGGGGGGGCCTTCATACAATGAGCAGTTCTTC. Its translation: CASSLAGGPSYNEQFF. V and J are TRBV7-3 and TRBJ2-1; 12 bases fit TRBD2. Germline values: CDR1 SGHTA, CDR2 FQGTGA. V lost 6 bases, J lost 4 bases, and 7 bases stayed unmatched. This CDR3 is 16 amino acids long.

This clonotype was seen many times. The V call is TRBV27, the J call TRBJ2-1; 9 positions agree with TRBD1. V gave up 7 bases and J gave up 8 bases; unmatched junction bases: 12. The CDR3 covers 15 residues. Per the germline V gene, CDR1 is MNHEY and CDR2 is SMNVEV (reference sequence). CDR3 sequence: CASTLDRTGVDEQFF. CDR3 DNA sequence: TGTGCCAGCACCCTGGACCGGACAGGGGTAGATGAGCAGTTCTTC.

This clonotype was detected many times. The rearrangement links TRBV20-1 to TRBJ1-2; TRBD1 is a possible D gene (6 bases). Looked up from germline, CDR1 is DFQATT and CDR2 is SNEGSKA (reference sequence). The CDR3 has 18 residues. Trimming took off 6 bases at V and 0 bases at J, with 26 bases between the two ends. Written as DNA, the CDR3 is TGCAGTGCGCGGACAGTAGCCAGCCAATACGGCCCTAACTATGGCTACACCTTC. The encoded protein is CSARTVASQYGPNYGYTF.

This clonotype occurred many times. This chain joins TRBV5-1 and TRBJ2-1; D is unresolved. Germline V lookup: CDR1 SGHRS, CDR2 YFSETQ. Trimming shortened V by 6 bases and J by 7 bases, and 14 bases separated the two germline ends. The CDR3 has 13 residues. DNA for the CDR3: TGCGCCAGCACCGAGGTGGGCCTGAATGAGCAGTTCTTC. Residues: CASTEVGLNEQFF.

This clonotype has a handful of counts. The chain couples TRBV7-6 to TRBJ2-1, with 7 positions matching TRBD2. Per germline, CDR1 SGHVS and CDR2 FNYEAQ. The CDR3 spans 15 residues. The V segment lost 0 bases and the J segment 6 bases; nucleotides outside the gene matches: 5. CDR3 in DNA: TGTGCCAGCAGCTTAGCGGGGGGGATAAGCAATGAGCAGTTCTTC. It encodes CASSLAGGISNEQFF.

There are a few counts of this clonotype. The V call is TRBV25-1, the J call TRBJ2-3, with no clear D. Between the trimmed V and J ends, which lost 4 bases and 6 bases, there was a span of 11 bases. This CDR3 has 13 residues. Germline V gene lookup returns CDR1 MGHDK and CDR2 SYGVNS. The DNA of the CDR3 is TGTGCCAGCAGTGCAACCTTGGGGGATACGCAGTATTTT. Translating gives CASSATLGDTQYF.

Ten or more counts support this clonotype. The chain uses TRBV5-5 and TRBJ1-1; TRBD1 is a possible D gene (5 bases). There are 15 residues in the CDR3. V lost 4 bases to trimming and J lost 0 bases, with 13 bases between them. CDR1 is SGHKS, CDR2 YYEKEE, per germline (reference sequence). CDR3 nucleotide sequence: TGTGCCAGCAGCCACCCCAGGGTTCTGAACACTGAAGCTTTCTTT. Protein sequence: CASSHPRVLNTEAFF.

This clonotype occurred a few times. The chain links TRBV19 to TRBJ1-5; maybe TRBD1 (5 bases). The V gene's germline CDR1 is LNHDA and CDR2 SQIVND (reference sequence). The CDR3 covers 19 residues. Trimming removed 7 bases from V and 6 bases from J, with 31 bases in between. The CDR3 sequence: CASTRWGAKVGPKGQPQHF. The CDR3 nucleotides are TGTGCCAGTACCCGCTGGGGCGCGAAAGTCGGACCAAAAGGTCAGCCCCAGCATTTT.

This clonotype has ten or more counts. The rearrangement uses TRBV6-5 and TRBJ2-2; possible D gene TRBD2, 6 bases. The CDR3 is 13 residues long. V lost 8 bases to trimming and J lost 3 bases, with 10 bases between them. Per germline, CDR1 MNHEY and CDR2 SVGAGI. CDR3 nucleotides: TGTGCCAGCTGGCGGGGAGACACCGGGGAGCTGTTTTTT. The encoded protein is CASWRGDTGELFF.

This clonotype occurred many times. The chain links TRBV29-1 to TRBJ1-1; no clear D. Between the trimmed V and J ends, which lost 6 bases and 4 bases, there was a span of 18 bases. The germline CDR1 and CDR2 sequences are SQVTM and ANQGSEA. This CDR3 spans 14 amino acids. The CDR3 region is CSVPPIVGSTEAFF. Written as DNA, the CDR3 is TGCAGCGTCCCCCCCATCGTGGGGAGCACTGAAGCTTTCTTT.

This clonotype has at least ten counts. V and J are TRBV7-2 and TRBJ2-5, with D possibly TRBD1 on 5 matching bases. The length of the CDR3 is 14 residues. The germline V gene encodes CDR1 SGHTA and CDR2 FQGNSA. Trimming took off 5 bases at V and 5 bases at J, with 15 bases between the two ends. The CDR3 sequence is CASSPLRGKETQYF. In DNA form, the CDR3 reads TGTGCCAGCAGCCCCCTAAGGGGCAAGGAGACCCAGTACTTC. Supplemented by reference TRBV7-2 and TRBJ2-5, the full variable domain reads GAGVSQSPSNKVTEKGKDVELRCDPISGHTALYWYRQSLGQGLEFLIYFQGNSAPDKSGLPSDRFSAERTGGSVSTLTIQRTQQEDSAVYLCASSPLRGKETQYFGPGTRLLVL.